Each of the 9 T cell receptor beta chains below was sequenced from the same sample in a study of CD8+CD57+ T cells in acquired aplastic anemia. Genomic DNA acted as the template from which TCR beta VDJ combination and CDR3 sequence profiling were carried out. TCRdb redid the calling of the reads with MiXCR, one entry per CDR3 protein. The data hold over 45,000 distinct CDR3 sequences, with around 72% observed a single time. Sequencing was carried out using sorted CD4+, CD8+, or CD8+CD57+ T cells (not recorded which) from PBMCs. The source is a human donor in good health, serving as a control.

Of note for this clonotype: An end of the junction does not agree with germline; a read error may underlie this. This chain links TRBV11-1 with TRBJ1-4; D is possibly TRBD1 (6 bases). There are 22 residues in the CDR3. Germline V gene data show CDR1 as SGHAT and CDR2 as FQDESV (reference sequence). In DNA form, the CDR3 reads TGTGCCAGCAGCTTAGCCGAGCGGTTAAGCTCCTACAATGAGCAGGGGAATGAAAAACTGGTTTTT. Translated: CASSLAERLSSYNEQGNEKLVF.

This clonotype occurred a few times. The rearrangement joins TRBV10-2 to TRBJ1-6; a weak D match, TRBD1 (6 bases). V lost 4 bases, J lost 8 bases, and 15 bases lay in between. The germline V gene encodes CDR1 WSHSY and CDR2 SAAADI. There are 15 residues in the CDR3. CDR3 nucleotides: TGCGCCAGCAGTGGACAGGCCGTTATCGATTCACCCCTCCACTTT. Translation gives CASSGQAVIDSPLHF.

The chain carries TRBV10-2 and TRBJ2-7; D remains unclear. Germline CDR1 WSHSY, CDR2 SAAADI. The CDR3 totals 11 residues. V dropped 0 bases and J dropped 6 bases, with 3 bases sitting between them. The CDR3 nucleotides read TGCGCCAGCAGTGAGTCGGTCGAGCAGTACTTC. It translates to CASSESVEQYF.

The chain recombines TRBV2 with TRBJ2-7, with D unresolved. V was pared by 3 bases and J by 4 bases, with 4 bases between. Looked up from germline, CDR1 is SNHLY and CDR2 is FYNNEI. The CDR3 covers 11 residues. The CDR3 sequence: CASSDWYEQYV. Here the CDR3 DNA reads TGTGCCAGCAGTGATTGGTACGAGCAGTACGTC.

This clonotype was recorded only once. The DNA for the CDR3 is TGTGCCATCACCCGGGGGGACAGCAAAACTAACTATGGCTACACCTTC. It yields the protein CAITRGDSKTNYGYTF. V gene TRBV10-3 combines with J gene TRBJ1-2; TRBD1 matches at 7 bases. The CDR3 sequence is 16 residues long. The trim removed 7 bases at V and 0 bases at J, leaving 11 bases unmatched. From germline, CDR1 is ENHRY and CDR2 SYGVKD.

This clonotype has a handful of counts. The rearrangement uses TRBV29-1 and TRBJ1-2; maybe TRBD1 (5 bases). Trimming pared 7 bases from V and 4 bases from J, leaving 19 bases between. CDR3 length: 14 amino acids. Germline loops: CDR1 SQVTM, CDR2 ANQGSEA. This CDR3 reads CSADFGGTSYGYTF. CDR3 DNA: TGCAGCGCAGACTTTGGCGGGACTTCCTATGGCTACACCTTC.

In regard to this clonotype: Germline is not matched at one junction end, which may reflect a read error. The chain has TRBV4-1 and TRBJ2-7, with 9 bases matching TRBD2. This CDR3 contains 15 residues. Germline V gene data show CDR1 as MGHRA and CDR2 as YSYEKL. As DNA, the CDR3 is TGCGCCAGCAGCCAAGGGCGGACTAGCGACTACCAGCAGTACTTC. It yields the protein CASSQGRTSDYQQYF.

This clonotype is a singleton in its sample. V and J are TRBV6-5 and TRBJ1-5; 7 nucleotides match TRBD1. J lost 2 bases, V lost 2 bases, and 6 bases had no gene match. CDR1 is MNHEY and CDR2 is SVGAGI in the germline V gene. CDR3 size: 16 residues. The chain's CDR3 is CASSYARTGGNQPQHF. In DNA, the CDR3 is TGTGCCAGCAGTTACGCTCGGACAGGAGGCAATCAGCCCCAGCATTTT.

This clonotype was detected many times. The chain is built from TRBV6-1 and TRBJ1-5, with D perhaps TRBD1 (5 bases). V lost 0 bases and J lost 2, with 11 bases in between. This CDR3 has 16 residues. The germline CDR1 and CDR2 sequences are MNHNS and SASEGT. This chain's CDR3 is CASSEAAGSGNQPQHF. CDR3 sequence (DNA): TGTGCCAGCAGTGAAGCGGCAGGGTCGGGCAATCAGCCCCAGCATTTT.